These T cell receptor beta chains were read from a single sample in a study of cytomegalovirus exposure and HLA in healthy donors. Assay used: immunoSEQ multiplex PCR; TCRdb lists only in-frame clones, some missing. The table records 150,000 to 200,000 clones, 68% of them present only once. Sequencing input: PBMCs. These TCRs come from a woman between 18 and 29 years old in good health and CMV-seropositive. Both conserved end residues are part of each CDR3. D genes are given only for firm matches. Not every row has a clone size; where given, it reads once, few, many or a size class.

v_gene: TRBV11-2
abundance: .
j_gene: TRBJ2-6
d_gene: TRBD1
CDR3nt: TGTGCCAGCAGCGACTGGGGGACAGGGGTGGCTGGGGCCAACGTCCTGACTTTC
CDR3aa: CASSDWGTGVAGANVLTF

v_gene: TRBV21-1
abundance: .
j_gene: TRBJ1-2
d_gene: .
CDR3nt: TGTGCCAGCAGCAAAGCGCTTAGAGGACAGGGCAATATTAGCTATGGCTACACCTTC
CDR3aa: CASSKALRGQGNISYGYTF

v_gene: TRBV21-1
abundance: .
j_gene: TRBJ1-2
d_gene: .
CDR3nt: TGTGCCAGCAGCAAAGTTGGCGGGACAGCCCCTTATGGCTACACCTTC
CDR3aa: CASSKVGGTAPYGYTF

v_gene: TRBV9
abundance: .
j_gene: TRBJ2-3
d_gene: TRBD2
CDR3nt: TGTGCCAGCAGCGGGGCTAGCGGGATCGTGAGAGATACGCAGTATTTT
CDR3aa: CASSGASGIVRDTQYF

v_gene: TRBV2
abundance: .
j_gene: TRBJ2-1
d_gene: .
CDR3nt: TGTGCCAGCAAGGGTTGGCAGGGGACGCACAATGAGCAGTTCTTC
CDR3aa: CASKGWQGTHNEQFF

v_gene: TRBV28
abundance: .
j_gene: TRBJ1-2
d_gene: .
CDR3nt: TGTGCCAGCACAATATTCAGTGCTTATGGCTACACCTTC
CDR3aa: CASTIFSAYGYTF

v_gene: TRBV7-9
abundance: .
j_gene: TRBJ2-7
d_gene: TRBD1
CDR3nt: TGTGCCAGCAGCCCTATCGGACAGGGGAGTCCCTACGAGCAGTACTTC
CDR3aa: CASSPIGQGSPYEQYF

v_gene: TRBV5-1
abundance: .
j_gene: TRBJ2-1
d_gene: .
CDR3nt: TGCGCCAGCAGCTTGGGACAGATGGATGAGCAGTTCTTC
CDR3aa: CASSLGQMDEQFF

v_gene: TRBV5-1
abundance: .
j_gene: TRBJ1-1
d_gene: TRBD1
CDR3nt: TGCGCCAGCAGCTTGGTACAGGGGATTCGGAACACTGAAGCTTTCTTT
CDR3aa: CASSLVQGIRNTEAFF

v_gene: TRBV30
abundance: .
j_gene: TRBJ2-7
d_gene: TRBD2
CDR3nt: TGTGCCTCTGAACTAGCGGGAGTGTCCGAGCAGTACTTC
CDR3aa: CASELAGVSEQYF

v_gene: TRBV4-2
abundance: .
j_gene: TRBJ2-7
d_gene: TRBD1
CDR3nt: TGTGCCAGCAGCCCAGGACAGGTACTCGGTGAGCAGTACTTC
CDR3aa: CASSPGQVLGEQYF

v_gene: TRBV7-3
abundance: .
j_gene: TRBJ2-3
d_gene: .
CDR3nt: TGTGCCAGCAGGTCGGAAGCGGCGTGGGGAGATACGCAGTATTTT
CDR3aa: CASRSEAAWGDTQYF

v_gene: TRBV18
abundance: .
j_gene: TRBJ1-1
d_gene: .
CDR3nt: TGTGCCAGCTCACCATCGAGGGCGAACACTGAAGCTTTCTTT
CDR3aa: CASSPSRANTEAFF

v_gene: TRBV28
abundance: .
j_gene: TRBJ2-2
d_gene: .
CDR3nt: TGTGCCAGCAGTATTGACTCACCCTGGGACACCGGGGAGCTGTTTTTT
CDR3aa: CASSIDSPWDTGELFF

v_gene: TRBV18
abundance: few
j_gene: TRBJ2-1
d_gene: TRBD2
CDR3nt: TGTGCCAGCTCACCCCCTTCGGGAGGCGAGTTCTTC
CDR3aa: CASSPPSGGEFF

v_gene: TRBV6-6
abundance: .
j_gene: TRBJ2-7
d_gene: .
CDR3nt: TGTGCCAGCAGTTACGGCGGGGACTGGGGTGAGCAGTACTTC
CDR3aa: CASSYGGDWGEQYF

v_gene: TRBV2
abundance: .
j_gene: TRBJ2-6
d_gene: TRBD1
CDR3nt: TGTGCCAGCAGCGATACGGGACAGGGGGCCTTTCGCTCTGGGGCCAACGTCCTGACTTTC
CDR3aa: CASSDTGQGAFRSGANVLTF

v_gene: TRBV7-3
abundance: .
j_gene: TRBJ2-4
d_gene: .
CDR3nt: TGTGCCAGCAGCCCCGCGGAACAACGCAACATTCAGTACTTC
CDR3aa: CASSPAEQRNIQYF

v_gene: TRBV7-7
abundance: .
j_gene: TRBJ2-2
d_gene: .
CDR3nt: TGTGCTAGCAGCCCTAACAGGGATCGGTTTAACACCGGGGAGCTGTTTTTT
CDR3aa: CASSPNRDRFNTGELFF

v_gene: TRBV19
abundance: few
j_gene: TRBJ2-3
d_gene: .
CDR3nt: TGTGCCAGTAGTATAGGAGGGGGTTTGACAGATACGCAGTATTTT
CDR3aa: CASSIGGGLTDTQYF

v_gene: TRBV12-5
abundance: few
j_gene: TRBJ1-5
d_gene: .
CDR3nt: TGTGCTAGTGGTGGCCCCCGTCAGCCCCAGCATTTT
CDR3aa: CASGGPRQPQHF

v_gene: TRBV9
abundance: few
j_gene: TRBJ1-1
d_gene: .
CDR3nt: TGTGCCAGCAGCCCAACTCAGGGCTCTGAAGCTTTCTTT
CDR3aa: CASSPTQGSEAFF

v_gene: TRBV7-2
abundance: .
j_gene: TRBJ1-1
d_gene: TRBD1
CDR3nt: TGTGCCAGCAGCTTAGCAGGCGTCGGACAGGTTCGGGCTTTCTTT
CDR3aa: CASSLAGVGQVRAFF

v_gene: TRBV15
abundance: once
j_gene: TRBJ2-7
d_gene: .
CDR3nt: TGTGCCACCAGCCCGAGACAGACCTCCTACGAGCAGTACTTC
CDR3aa: CATSPRQTSYEQYF

v_gene: TRBV7-3
abundance: .
j_gene: TRBJ1-1
d_gene: TRBD1
CDR3nt: TGTGCCAGCAGCCCTACCGGGACAGGAGCTGAAGCTTTCTTT
CDR3aa: CASSPTGTGAEAFF

v_gene: TRBV7-9
abundance: .
j_gene: TRBJ1-1
d_gene: .
CDR3nt: TGTGCCAGCAGCTTAGGGGAGACTGAAGCTTTCTTT
CDR3aa: CASSLGETEAFF

v_gene: TRBV5-4
abundance: .
j_gene: TRBJ1-1
d_gene: .
CDR3nt: TGTGCCAGCAGCTTGGCAGGGTACACTGAAGCTTTCTTT
CDR3aa: CASSLAGYTEAFF

v_gene: TRBV9
abundance: .
j_gene: TRBJ2-7
d_gene: .
CDR3nt: TGTGCCAGCAGCGTATATCCCCTCTACGAGCAGTACTTC
CDR3aa: CASSVYPLYEQYF

v_gene: TRBV5-5
abundance: .
j_gene: TRBJ2-7
d_gene: .
CDR3nt: TGTGCCAGCAGCTCCGCGGCAGGGACAAGCTCCTACGAGCAGTACTTC
CDR3aa: CASSSAAGTSSYEQYF

v_gene: TRBV19
abundance: .
j_gene: TRBJ2-1
d_gene: TRBD2
CDR3nt: TGTGCCAGCCTGTCAGCGGGAACCTACAATGAGCAGTTCTTC
CDR3aa: CASLSAGTYNEQFF

v_gene: TRBV10-1
abundance: .
j_gene: TRBJ1-5
d_gene: TRBD1
CDR3nt: TGCGCCAGCAGTGACGTATGGGACAGAGAAGTCCCTTATAACAATCAGCCCCAGCATTTT
CDR3aa: CASSDVWDREVPYNNQPQHF

v_gene: TRBV4-2
abundance: .
j_gene: TRBJ2-3
d_gene: .
CDR3nt: TGTGCCAGCAGCCAAGAGTTGGGGGGGCCCACAGATACGCAGTATTTT
CDR3aa: CASSQELGGPTDTQYF

v_gene: TRBV6-5
abundance: once
j_gene: TRBJ1-2
d_gene: TRBD1
CDR3nt: TGTGCCAGCAGCTGGACAGGGAGAGAAGGCTACACCTTC
CDR3aa: CASSWTGREGYTF

v_gene: TRBV5-6
abundance: .
j_gene: TRBJ1-1
d_gene: .
CDR3nt: TGTGCCAGCAGCTTAATTAGCGCTGAAGCTTTCTTT
CDR3aa: CASSLISAEAFF

v_gene: TRBV6-5
abundance: few
j_gene: TRBJ2-3
d_gene: TRBD2
CDR3nt: TGTGCCAGCCGGCGGGGACTAGGAACAGATACGCAGTATTTT
CDR3aa: CASRRGLGTDTQYF

v_gene: TRBV19
abundance: .
j_gene: TRBJ2-1
d_gene: .
CDR3nt: TGTGCCAGTAGGAACGGACTCCTTGAGCAGTTCTTC
CDR3aa: CASRNGLLEQFF

v_gene: TRBV5-1
abundance: .
j_gene: TRBJ2-3
d_gene: TRBD2
CDR3nt: TGCGCCAGCAGCTTGCCCAGCGGGGGGGCAGAAGATACGCAGTATTTT
CDR3aa: CASSLPSGGAEDTQYF

v_gene: TRBV29-1
abundance: few
j_gene: TRBJ1-1
d_gene: .
CDR3nt: TGCAGCGCACAAAACCGGGTAGAAGCTTTCTTT
CDR3aa: CSAQNRVEAFF

v_gene: TRBV18
abundance: .
j_gene: TRBJ2-3
d_gene: .
CDR3nt: TGTGCCAGCTCACATGAACTCCGACACACAGATACGCAGTATTTT
CDR3aa: CASSHELRHTDTQYF

v_gene: TRBV6-6
abundance: few
j_gene: TRBJ2-7
d_gene: .
CDR3nt: TGTGCCAGCCTAGAGGGGGGGCGCAGCGAGCAGTACTTC
CDR3aa: CASLEGGRSEQYF

v_gene: TRBV30
abundance: .
j_gene: TRBJ1-2
d_gene: TRBD1
CDR3nt: TGTGCCTGTTTCCCCCCGGGACAGGGGTACGGCCACACCTTC
CDR3aa: CACFPPGQGYGHTF

v_gene: TRBV28
abundance: .
j_gene: TRBJ1-1
d_gene: .
CDR3nt: TGTGCCAGCACCGTAGGGGGGGGGAACACTGAAGCTTTCTTT
CDR3aa: CASTVGGGNTEAFF

v_gene: TRBV7-2
abundance: once
j_gene: TRBJ2-7
d_gene: .
CDR3nt: TGTGCCAGCAGCTTAAGTACTGCTGGGAGGGAGCAGTACTTC
CDR3aa: CASSLSTAGREQYF

v_gene: TRBV29-1
abundance: .
j_gene: TRBJ2-1
d_gene: TRBD1
CDR3nt: TGCAGCGTTGATACCGGGACAGACCCGAAATACTCCTACAATGAGCAGTTCTTC
CDR3aa: CSVDTGTDPKYSYNEQFF

v_gene: TRBV7-6
abundance: .
j_gene: TRBJ1-2
d_gene: TRBD1
CDR3nt: TGTGCCAGCAGCTTAGTTGAAGGGGGCAATGGCTACACCTTC
CDR3aa: CASSLVEGGNGYTF

v_gene: TRBV4-3
abundance: .
j_gene: TRBJ1-2
d_gene: .
CDR3nt: TGCGCCAGCAGCCAAGTAGGGGACTATGGCTACACCTTC
CDR3aa: CASSQVGDYGYTF

v_gene: TRBV27
abundance: .
j_gene: TRBJ2-7
d_gene: .
CDR3nt: TGTGCCAGCAGTTTACGGGGATACGAGCAGTACTTC
CDR3aa: CASSLRGYEQYF

v_gene: TRBV28
abundance: .
j_gene: TRBJ2-7
d_gene: .
CDR3nt: TGTGCCAGCAGTTTAAGAGGTACCGAGCAGTACTTC
CDR3aa: CASSLRGTEQYF

v_gene: TRBV27
abundance: .
j_gene: TRBJ2-5
d_gene: .
CDR3nt: TGTGCCAGCAGTCGACAGGTTCTGGAGACCCAGTACTTC
CDR3aa: CASSRQVLETQYF

v_gene: TRBV9
abundance: .
j_gene: TRBJ1-1
d_gene: .
CDR3nt: TGTGCCAGCAGCGACGGCGAGGACACTGAAGCTTTCTTT
CDR3aa: CASSDGEDTEAFF

v_gene: TRBV4-2
abundance: .
j_gene: TRBJ2-7
d_gene: .
CDR3nt: TGTGCCAGCAGCCAATTGCTCCCCGGCGAGCAGTACTTC
CDR3aa: CASSQLLPGEQYF

v_gene: TRBV7-9
abundance: .
j_gene: TRBJ2-1
d_gene: TRBD2
CDR3nt: TGTGCCAGCCACGACAGCGGGGGGGCTTATTACAATGAGCAGTTCTTC
CDR3aa: CASHDSGGAYYNEQFF

v_gene: TRBV4-1
abundance: .
j_gene: TRBJ1-1
d_gene: .
CDR3nt: TGCGCCAGCAGCCAAGGCCCAGAGGGCAGCACTGAAGCTTTCTTT
CDR3aa: CASSQGPEGSTEAFF